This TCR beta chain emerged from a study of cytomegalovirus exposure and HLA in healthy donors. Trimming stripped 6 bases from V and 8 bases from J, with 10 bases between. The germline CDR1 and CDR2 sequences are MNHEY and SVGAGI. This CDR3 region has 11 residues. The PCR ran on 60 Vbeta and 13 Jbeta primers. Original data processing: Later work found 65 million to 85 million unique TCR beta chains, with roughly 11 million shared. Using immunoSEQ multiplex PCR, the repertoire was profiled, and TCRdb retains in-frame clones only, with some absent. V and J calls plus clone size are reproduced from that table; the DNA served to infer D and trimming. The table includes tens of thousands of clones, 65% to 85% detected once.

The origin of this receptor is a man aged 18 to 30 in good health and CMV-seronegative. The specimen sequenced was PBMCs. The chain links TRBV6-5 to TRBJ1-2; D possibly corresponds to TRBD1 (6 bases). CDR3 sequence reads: CASRNTGGYTF. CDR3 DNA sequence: TGTGCCAGCAGGAACACAGGGGGCTACACCTTC.